These 21 T cell receptor beta chains were all obtained from the same sample, sequenced in a study of blood T cell repertoires in COVID-19. Profiled with immunoSEQ multiplex PCR; TCRdb holds only in-frame clones, not every one. Here the sample spans 150,000 or so clones, 75% to 95% being singletons. What was sequenced was peripheral blood. These receptors were obtained from a man in his fifties or sixties with acute or convalescent COVID-19.

The chain combines TRBV15 with TRBJ2-1; TRBD2 agrees at 12 bases. The V and J ends lost 11 bases and 6 bases, in that order; junction bases with no gene match: 5. The CDR3 totals 13 residues. The V gene's germline CDR1 is LNHNV and CDR2 YYDKDF (reference sequence). As DNA, the CDR3 is TGTGCCTCACGACTAGCGGGGGTCAATGAGCAGTTCTTC. It codes for CASRLAGVNEQFF.

This chain uses TRBV20-1 with TRBJ2-7, with D possibly matching TRBD1 (6 bases). Trimming cost V 6 bases and J 9 bases, with 15 bases left between them. The CDR3 totals 11 residues. Germline V gives CDR1 DFQATT, CDR2 SNEGSKA (reference sequence). The CDR3 DNA sequence: TGCAGTGCAACAGGGACGGATCGGCAGTACGTC. Translation gives CSATGTDRQYV.

This rearrangement joins TRBV5-1 to TRBJ1-5; 11 positions match TRBD1. With V trimmed by 3 bases and J by 6 bases, 5 bases remained unmatched. The CDR3 loop spans 15 amino acids. Germline V gene lookup returns CDR1 SGHRS and CDR2 YFSETQ. The CDR3 spells CASSWTGGAGQPQHF. The CDR3 DNA is TGCGCCAGCAGCTGGACAGGGGGCGCGGGTCAGCCCCAGCATTTT.

The rearrangement links TRBV5-1 to TRBJ2-2, with TRBD2 matching 8 bases. CDR1 and CDR2 (germline): SGHRS, YFSETQ. The CDR3 loop spans 15 amino acids. V trimming: 1 base; J trimming: 5 bases; junction bases outside the gene matches: 4. Here the CDR3 reads CASSLLSGETGELFF. For the CDR3, the DNA is TGCGCCAGCAGCTTGCTTAGCGGGGAAACCGGGGAGCTGTTTTTT.

This chain joins TRBV6-1 and TRBJ1-1; TRBD1 agrees at 7 bases. CDR1 and CDR2 (germline): MNHNS, SASEGT. V shed 7 bases, J shed 7 bases, and the junction held 12 bases outside the gene matches. This CDR3 region has 14 residues. The DNA for the CDR3 is TGTGCCAGCAAGGGGGCCCAGTCCTATGATGAAGCTTTCTTT. Translated, it gives CASKGAQSYDEAFF.

The chain carries TRBV28 and TRBJ1-2; 7 nucleotides agree with TRBD1. In germline, CDR1 is MDHEN, CDR2 SYDVKM. The CDR3 has 15 amino acids. The ends lost 5 bases at V and 6 bases at J; junction bases unmatched: 12. Written as DNA, the CDR3 is TGTGCCAGCAGTAGGGGAGAGGGGGCGAGGAATGGCTACACCTTC. Amino acid sequence: CASSRGEGARNGYTF.

V usage is TRBV7-9 and J usage is TRBJ2-2; 8 positions match TRBD1. The germline CDR1 and CDR2 sequences are SEHNR and FQNEAQ (reference sequence). Germline trimming cut 2 bases from V and 5 bases from J; bases unmatched to any gene: 13. The CDR3 consists of 18 residues. The CDR3 sequence: CASSLPKSETGVTGELFF. CDR3 coding DNA: TGTGCCAGCAGCTTACCTAAATCCGAGACAGGGGTTACCGGGGAGCTGTTTTTT. Full variable domain (missing parts from reference TRBV7-9 and TRBJ2-2): DTGVSQNPRHKITKRGQNVTFRCDPISEHNRLYWYRQTLGQGPEFLTYFQNEAQLEKSRLLSDRFSAERPKGSFSTLEIQRTEQGDSAMYLCASSLPKSETGVTGELFFGEGSRLTVL.

This chain uses TRBV28 with TRBJ1-2, with TRBD1 matching over 7 bases. The trim removed 2 bases at V and 4 bases at J, leaving 1 base unmatched. Looked up from germline, CDR1 is MDHEN and CDR2 is SYDVKM. This CDR3 region has 13 residues. CDR3 sequence: CASSLGDSYGYTF. The CDR3 nucleotides are TGTGCCAGCAGTTTAGGGGACAGCTATGGCTACACCTTC.

The genes are TRBV5-6 and TRBJ2-5, with 8 bases matching TRBD1. J lost 6 bases, V lost 0 bases, and 10 bases had no gene match. This CDR3 has 16 residues. Germline CDR1 reads SGHDT; CDR2 reads YYEEEE. The CDR3: CASSLGAGGNVQTQYF. For the CDR3, the DNA is TGTGCCAGCAGCTTGGGGGCAGGGGGCAACGTACAGACCCAGTACTTC.

The chain employs TRBV4-1 and TRBJ1-5; no clear D. This CDR3 has 12 amino acids. V dropped 2 bases and J dropped 11 bases, with 10 bases sitting between them. The V gene's germline CDR1 is MGHRA and CDR2 YSYEKL. The CDR3 spells CASSQPPLSQHF. CDR3 bases: TGCGCCAGCAGCCAACCCCCGTTGTCCCAGCATTTT.

The chain uses TRBV28 and TRBJ1-2; no firm D call. Germline V gene sequence: CDR1 MDHEN, CDR2 SYDVKM. The CDR3 spans 16 residues. With 6 bases removed from V and 2 bases from J, the gap between germline ends came to 19 bases. CDR3: CASSQTVARANYGYTF. The CDR3 DNA follows: TGTGCCAGCAGCCAGACCGTTGCGAGGGCGAACTATGGCTACACCTTC.

The J gene is TRBJ2-5, the V gene TRBV5-1; 11 bases are shared with TRBD2. The germline CDR1 and CDR2 sequences are SGHRS and YFSETQ. V shed 1 base, J shed 4 bases, and the junction held 6 bases outside the gene matches. This CDR3 comprises 16 residues. CDR3 loop: CASSLLLAGGGETQYF. The CDR3 nucleotides read TGCGCCAGCAGCTTGTTGCTAGCGGGGGGCGGAGAGACCCAGTACTTC.

This chain links TRBV5-1 with TRBJ2-1, with 8 bases identical to TRBD1. Trimming took 4 bases from V and 14 from J; bases not matched to a gene: 11. This CDR3 spans 13 amino acids. Germline assignment: CDR1 SGHRS and CDR2 YFSETQ. The DNA for the CDR3 is TGCGCCAGCAGCCCTGGACAGGGCAAAAGGGAGTTCTTC. This sequence encodes CASSPGQGKREFF.

This rearrangement joins TRBV14 to TRBJ2-7, with 11 bases fitting TRBD1. V lost 5 bases to trimming and J lost 4 bases; unmatched junction nucleotides: 19. The CDR3 spans 19 residues. CDR1 and CDR2 (germline): SGHDN, FVKESK. CDR3 loop: CASSTQPGQGGSLPYEQYF. The CDR3 DNA reads TGTGCCAGCAGCACCCAGCCGGGACAGGGGGGGAGTCTGCCGTACGAGCAGTACTTC.

The CDR3 DNA follows: TGTGCCAGCAGTTTTTCGAGCGGGAGCTTTAGTGAGCAGTTCTTC. Amino acid sequence: CASSFSSGSFSEQFF. This chain connects TRBV27 to TRBJ2-1; 8 bases line up with TRBD2. V was clipped by 3 bases and J by 9 bases; unmatched bases: 10. Per the germline V gene, CDR1 is MNHEY and CDR2 is SMNVEV (reference sequence). The CDR3 runs to 15 residues.

The J gene is TRBJ2-5, the V gene TRBV13; 10 bases map to TRBD1. V gave up 5 bases and J gave up 11 bases; unmatched junction bases: 14. The CDR3 extends over 15 amino acids. Germline lookup yields CDR1 PRHDT and CDR2 FYEKMQ (reference sequence). The CDR3: CASSPDRGWLREQYF. The DNA for the CDR3 is TGTGCCAGCAGCCCGGACAGGGGGTGGCTAAGAGAACAGTACTTC. The complete variable domain, with remaining parts taken from reference TRBV13 and TRBJ2-5, reads AAGVIQSPRHLIKEKRETATLKCYPIPRHDTVYWYQQGPGQDPQFLISFYEKMQSDKGSIPDRFSAQQFSDYHSELNMSSLELGDSALYFCASSPDRGWLREQYFGPGTRLLVL.

The V gene is TRBV12-2, the J gene TRBJ1-6; no check of the table's D call, TRBD1, against the DNA was made. TRBV12-2 is a pseudogene segment. The CDR3 consists of 16 residues. CDR3 nucleotides: TGTGCAAGTCGCTTAGGGGCCCGCTCCTATAATTCACCCCTCCACTTT. This codes for CASRLGARSYNSPLHF.

The chain is built from TRBV5-6 and TRBJ1-2; no definite D call. Trimming removed 3 bases at V and 1 base at J, with 10 bases between. The CDR3 is 14 amino acids. Germline V gene lookup returns CDR1 SGHDT and CDR2 YYEEEE. The CDR3 loop is CASSSLSVNYGYTF. The DNA for the CDR3 is TGTGCCAGCAGCTCCCTAAGTGTTAACTATGGCTACACCTTC.

The gene calls are TRBV7-3 and TRBJ2-3; TRBD2 might be the D (6 bases). Germline assignment: CDR1 SGHTA and CDR2 FQGTGA. The CDR3 loop spans 16 amino acids. V lost 2 bases and J 0 bases, leaving 12 bases between the germline ends. The CDR3 reads CASSLWGGQSTDTQYF. The CDR3 region has the DNA TGTGCCAGCAGCTTATGGGGAGGTCAAAGCACAGATACGCAGTATTTT.

V usage is TRBV19 and J usage is TRBJ1-2; D possibly corresponds to TRBD1 (6 bases). Trimming took 4 bases from V and 3 from J, leaving 9 bases between them. The CDR3 has 13 amino acids. From germline, CDR1 is LNHDA and CDR2 SQIVND (reference sequence). CDR3 protein: CASSSAGDYGYTF. In DNA form, the CDR3 reads TGTGCCAGTAGTAGCGCAGGGGACTATGGCTACACCTTC.

This clone was found a few times. This chain joins TRBV30 and TRBJ1-3; 8 bases agree with TRBD1. CDR3 length: 15 amino acids. CDR1 is GTSNPN and CDR2 is SVGIG in the germline V gene (reference sequence). The junction had 3 bases not matched to a gene; V was cut back by 0 bases and J by 2 bases. CDR3 residues: CAWSVLRGPGNTIYF. CDR3 sequence (DNA): TGTGCCTGGAGTGTACTCAGGGGGCCTGGAAACACCATATATTTT.